The 15 T cell receptor beta chains below come from one sample, sequenced in a study of patients and donors after allogeneic stem cell transplantation. TCRdb re-derived calls from the RT-PCR reads in MiXCR, one entry per CDR3 protein. The table records 920,000 or so distinct CDR3 sequences, under 20% of them present only once. Input material: blood, either unsorted or a sorted T cell fraction (not recorded which). The receptors shown here come from a human donor who was either an allogeneic HSCT recipient or a stem cell or donor lymphocyte infusion donor (not recorded which). It is not recorded whose cells these are; they may come from a transplant donor.

This clonotype was counted between two and nine times. The V and J genes are TRBV20-1 and TRBJ2-3; 12 bases are shared with TRBD2. Germline assignment: CDR1 DFQATT and CDR2 SNEGSKA (reference sequence). The CDR3 runs 15 residues. V was clipped by 6 bases and J by 4 bases; unmatched bases: 8. The CDR3 DNA sequence: TGCAGTGCGTTTCTAGCGGGAGGGCCAGCAGATACGCAGTATTTT. It encodes CSAFLAGGPADTQYF.

This clonotype was found a few times. V usage is TRBV20-1 and J usage is TRBJ2-1; 7 bases agree with TRBD2. CDR1 is DFQATT and CDR2 is SNEGSKA in the germline V gene (reference sequence). V trimming: 1 base; J trimming: 7 bases; junction bases outside the gene matches: 16. The CDR3 sequence is 17 residues long. CDR3 in DNA: TGCAGTGCTAGAGCACGGGGGAGGGGACTCCCAGGGAATGAGCAGTTCTTC. Amino acid sequence: CSARARGRGLPGNEQFF.

This clonotype was detected ten times or more. The chain uses TRBV12-3 or TRBV12-4 and TRBJ2-1; D may be TRBD1 (6 bases). Trimming stripped 7 bases from V and 11 bases from J, with 24 bases between. This CDR3 has 15 residues. The DNA of the CDR3 is TGTGCCAGCACGGGTAGTATAAAAGGGGACATGAAGCAGTTCTTC. It specifies CASTGSIKGDMKQFF.

The CDR3 protein is CASSAFGSQETQYF. CDR3 in DNA: TGTGCCAGCAGTGCTTTCGGGTCGCAAGAGACCCAGTACTTC. The V and J genes are TRBV6-1 and TRBJ2-5, with D unresolved. The CDR3 runs 14 residues. Germline lookup yields CDR1 MNHNS and CDR2 SASEGT. Trimming shortened V by 4 bases and J by 2 bases, and 11 bases separated the two germline ends.

V usage is TRBV12-3 or TRBV12-4 and J usage is TRBJ2-7, with 11 bases fitting TRBD1. V shed 6 bases, J shed 0 bases, and the junction held 4 bases outside the gene matches. The CDR3 length is 15 residues. The CDR3 DNA reads as TGTGCCAGCAGGGCCGGGACAGGGGGCTCCTACGAGCAGTACTTC. It yields the protein CASRAGTGGSYEQYF.

This clonotype has only a few counts. J is TRBJ1-2 and V is TRBV12-3 or TRBV12-4; no clear D. The CDR3 spans 13 residues. V lost 2 bases and J 5 bases, leaving 9 bases between the germline ends. The CDR3 DNA reads as TGTGCCAGCAGTTTAAATGATTATTATGGCTACACCTTC. This translates into CASSLNDYYGYTF.

The genes are TRBV6-2 or TRBV6-3 and TRBJ2-5; TRBD1 matches 8 bases. The CDR3 totals 16 residues. Germline V gives CDR1 MNHEY, CDR2 SVGEGT. Trimming removed 2 bases from V and 4 bases from J; junction bases left unmatched: 9. CDR3 sequence reads: CASSYRTGRLGETQYF. DNA for the CDR3: TGTGCCAGCAGTTACAGGACAGGGAGGCTAGGAGAGACCCAGTACTTC.

This clonotype was seen a few times. The chain is built from TRBV6-1 and TRBJ2-2; TRBD1 matches 8 bases. The CDR3 length is 17 residues. The V and J ends lost 8 bases and 5 bases, in that order; junction bases with no gene match: 16. CDR1 and CDR2 (germline): MNHNS, SASEGT. Here the CDR3 reads CASVIPGTGERTGELFF. CDR3 nucleotides: TGTGCCAGCGTCATTCCCGGGACAGGAGAGAGGACCGGGGAGCTGTTTTTT.

This clonotype occurred a few times. The chain is built from TRBV20-1 and TRBJ2-7; maybe TRBD2 (6 bases). CDR1 is DFQATT and CDR2 is SNEGSKA in the germline V gene (reference sequence). CDR3 length equals 12 residues. Trimming stripped 3 bases from V and 6 bases from J, with 12 bases between. This CDR3 reads CSARRGGAEQYF. The CDR3 DNA sequence: TGCAGTGCTAGGAGAGGCGGGGCCGAGCAGTACTTC.

This chain links TRBV20-1 with TRBJ2-1; 15 bases match TRBD2. Unmatched junction bases numbered 4, after V lost 3 bases and J lost 7 bases. The CDR3 totals 15 residues. Germline V gene sequence: CDR1 DFQATT, CDR2 SNEGSKA (reference sequence). The CDR3, as DNA: TGCAGTGCTAGGGGACTAGCGGGGGGAGGGAATGAGCAGTTCTTC. Protein: CSARGLAGGGNEQFF.

V and J are TRBV5-1 and TRBJ1-1; D is possibly TRBD1 (6 bases). Per the germline V gene, CDR1 is SGHRS and CDR2 is YFSETQ. V lost 1 base, J lost 14 bases, and 18 bases lay in between. CDR3 length equals 13 residues. The CDR3 spells CASSLWAGDTVFF. The CDR3, as DNA: TGCGCCAGCAGCTTGTGGGCTGGGGACACGGTATTCTTT. The full variable domain, completed using reference TRBV5-1 and TRBJ1-1, is KAGVTQTPRYLIKTRGQQVTLSCSPISGHRSVSWYQQTPGQGLQFLFEYFSETQRNKGNFPGRFSGRQFSNSRSEMNVSTLELGDSALYLCASSLWAGDTVFFGQGTRLTVV.

This clonotype was counted between two and nine times. V and J are TRBV2 and TRBJ2-3; TRBD2 matches at 15 bases. Germline CDR1 is SNHLY and CDR2 is FYNNEI. With 2 bases clipped from V and 3 bases from J, the junction kept 6 bases outside the gene matches. This CDR3 is built from 18 residues. The CDR3 protein is CASSETPGLAGGTDTQYF. For the CDR3, the DNA is TGTGCCAGCAGTGAAACCCCCGGACTAGCGGGGGGGACAGATACGCAGTATTTT.

The chain is built from TRBV2 and TRBJ2-2; 7 nucleotides match TRBD1. This CDR3 has 15 amino acids. V dropped 1 base and J dropped 2; count of bases not matched to a gene: 1. CDR1 is SNHLY and CDR2 is FYNNEI in the germline V gene. The CDR3 sequence is CASSEGTGNTGELFF. The CDR3 DNA reads TGTGCCAGCAGTGAAGGGACAGGAAACACCGGGGAGCTGTTTTTT.

This clonotype was picked up a small number of times. In DNA, the CDR3 is TGTGCCAGCAGCATGCCTAGCGGTCCCGAGCAGTACTTC. Its translation: CASSMPSGPEQYF. The genes are TRBV9 and TRBJ2-7; 7 bases fit TRBD2. In germline, CDR1 is SGDLS, CDR2 YYNGEE. The length of the CDR3 is 13 residues. The V and J ends lost 4 bases and 6 bases, in that order; junction bases with no gene match: 7.

In its sample, this clonotype was seen a few times. The V gene is TRBV5-1, the J gene TRBJ2-7; the D gene is possibly TRBD2 (6 bases). Germline V lookup: CDR1 SGHRS, CDR2 YFSETQ. Trimming removed 0 bases at V and 3 bases at J, with 13 bases between. This CDR3 region has 15 residues. The CDR3 bases are TGCGCCAGCAGCTTGGCTGGAGGGCCATTCTACGAGCAGTACTTC. It is translated as CASSLAGGPFYEQYF.